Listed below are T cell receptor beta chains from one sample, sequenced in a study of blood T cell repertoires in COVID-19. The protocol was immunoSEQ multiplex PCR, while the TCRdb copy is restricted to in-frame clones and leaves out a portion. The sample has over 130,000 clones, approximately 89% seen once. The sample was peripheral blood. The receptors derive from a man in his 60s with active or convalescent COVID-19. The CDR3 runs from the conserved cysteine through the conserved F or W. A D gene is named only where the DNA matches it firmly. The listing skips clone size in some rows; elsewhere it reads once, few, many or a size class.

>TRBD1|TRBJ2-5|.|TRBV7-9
CASRQTGEETQYF
TGTGCCAGCAGACAGACAGGGGAAGAGACCCAGTACTTC
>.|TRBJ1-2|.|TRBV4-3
CASSQDHGGRGGYTF
TGCGCCAGCAGCCAAGATCATGGAGGGCGCGGGGGCTACACCTTC
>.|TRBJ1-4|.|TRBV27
CASSLYPQVGRTNEKLFF
TGTGCCAGCAGTTTATACCCCCAGGTGGGGCGGACTAATGAAAAACTGTTTTTT
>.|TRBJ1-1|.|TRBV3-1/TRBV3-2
CASSQDYSEAFF
TGTGCCAGCAGCCAAGATTACAGTGAAGCTTTCTTT
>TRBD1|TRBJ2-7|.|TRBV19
CASSIMGTGREQYF
TGTGCCAGTAGTATAATGGGGACAGGGCGCGAGCAGTACTTC
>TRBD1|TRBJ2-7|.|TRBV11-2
CASSTGRGQPTVEQYF
TGTGCCAGCAGCACAGGCCGGGGACAGCCGACTGTCGAGCAGTACTTC
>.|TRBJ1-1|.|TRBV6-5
CASSYSNRATEAFF
TGTGCCAGCAGTTACTCTAACAGGGCAACTGAAGCTTTCTTT
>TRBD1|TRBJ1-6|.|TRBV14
CASSLTGSGGSPLHF
TGTGCCAGCAGTCTGACAGGGTCTGGGGGATCACCCCTCCACTTT
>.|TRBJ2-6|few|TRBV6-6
CASGREAGANVLTF
TGTGCCAGCGGCAGGGAAGCTGGGGCCAACGTCCTGACTTTC
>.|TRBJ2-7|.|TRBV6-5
CASTLGASEEQYF
TGTGCCAGCACCCTCGGGGCTAGCGAAGAGCAGTACTTC
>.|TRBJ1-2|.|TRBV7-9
CASSPSGNYGYTF
TGTGCCAGCAGCCCAAGCGGGAACTATGGCTACACCTTC
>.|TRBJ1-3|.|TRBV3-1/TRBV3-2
CASREQGYGNTIYF
TGTGCCAGCAGGGAACAGGGATACGGAAACACCATATATTTT
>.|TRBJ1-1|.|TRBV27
CASSLSRDTEAFF
TGTGCCAGCAGTTTATCGAGGGACACTGAAGCTTTCTTT
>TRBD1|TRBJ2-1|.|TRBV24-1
CATSDQGLDRGYNEQFF
TGTGCCACCAGTGACCAGGGGCTGGACAGGGGATACAATGAGCAGTTCTTC
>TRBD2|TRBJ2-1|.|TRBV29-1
CSVAGLAGEISYNEQFF
TGCAGCGTTGCTGGACTAGCGGGAGAAATCTCCTACAATGAGCAGTTCTTC